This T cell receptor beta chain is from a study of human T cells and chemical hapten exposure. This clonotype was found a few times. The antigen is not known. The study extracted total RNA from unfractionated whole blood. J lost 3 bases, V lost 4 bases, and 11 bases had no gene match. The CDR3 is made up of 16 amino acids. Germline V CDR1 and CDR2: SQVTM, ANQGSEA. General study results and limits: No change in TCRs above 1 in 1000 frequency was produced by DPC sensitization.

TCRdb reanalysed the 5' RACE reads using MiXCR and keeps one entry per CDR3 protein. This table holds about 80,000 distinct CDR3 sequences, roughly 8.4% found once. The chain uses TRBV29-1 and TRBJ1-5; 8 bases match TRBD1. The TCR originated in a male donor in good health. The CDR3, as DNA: TGCAGCGTTGTTTTGTTCGGACAGGGAGACAATCAGCCCCAGCATTTT. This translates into CSVVLFGQGDNQPQHF.